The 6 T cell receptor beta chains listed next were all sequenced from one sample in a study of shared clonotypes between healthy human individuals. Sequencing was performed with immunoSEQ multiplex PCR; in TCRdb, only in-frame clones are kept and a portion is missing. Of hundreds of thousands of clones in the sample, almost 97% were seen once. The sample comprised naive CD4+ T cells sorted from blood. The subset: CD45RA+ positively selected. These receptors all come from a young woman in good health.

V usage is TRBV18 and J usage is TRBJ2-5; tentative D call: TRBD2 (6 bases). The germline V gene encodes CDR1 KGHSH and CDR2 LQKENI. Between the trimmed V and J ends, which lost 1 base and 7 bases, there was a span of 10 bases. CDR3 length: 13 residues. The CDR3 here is CASSPLDGGTQYF. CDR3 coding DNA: TGTGCCAGCTCACCACTGGACGGGGGGACCCAGTACTTC.

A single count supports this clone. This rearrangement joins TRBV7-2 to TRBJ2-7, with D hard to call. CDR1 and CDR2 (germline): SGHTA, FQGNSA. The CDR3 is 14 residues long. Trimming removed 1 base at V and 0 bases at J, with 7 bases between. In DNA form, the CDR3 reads TGTGCCAGCAGCTTAGTCGTAAGCTCCTACGAGCAGTACTTC. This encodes CASSLVVSSYEQYF.

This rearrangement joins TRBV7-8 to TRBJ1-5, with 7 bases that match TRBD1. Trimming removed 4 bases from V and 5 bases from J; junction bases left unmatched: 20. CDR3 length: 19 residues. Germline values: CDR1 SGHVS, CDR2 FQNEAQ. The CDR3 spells CASSSLVSQLDRDDQPQHF. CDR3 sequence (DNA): TGTGCCAGCAGCTCCTTGGTTAGTCAACTTGACAGGGACGATCAGCCCCAGCATTTT.

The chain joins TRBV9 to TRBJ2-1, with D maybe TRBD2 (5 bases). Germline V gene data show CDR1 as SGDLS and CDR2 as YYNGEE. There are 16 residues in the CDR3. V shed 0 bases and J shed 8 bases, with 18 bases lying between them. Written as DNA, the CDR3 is TGTGCCAGCAGCGTAGGGTTATCGGGAACTGGATATGAGCAGTTCTTC. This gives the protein CASSVGLSGTGYEQFF.

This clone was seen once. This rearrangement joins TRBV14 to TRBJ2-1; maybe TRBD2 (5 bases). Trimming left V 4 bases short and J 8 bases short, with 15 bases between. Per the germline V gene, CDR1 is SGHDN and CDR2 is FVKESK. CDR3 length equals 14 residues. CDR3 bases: TGTGCCAGCAGCCCGCCCCTCGGAGGCTATGAGCAGTTCTTC. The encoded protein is CASSPPLGGYEQFF.

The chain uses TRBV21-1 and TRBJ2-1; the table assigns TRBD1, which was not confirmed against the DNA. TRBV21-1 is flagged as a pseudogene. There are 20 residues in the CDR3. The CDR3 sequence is CASSSQAGGLGYPRIYEQFF. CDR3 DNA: TGTGCCAGCAGCTCACAGGCAGGGGGCTTAGGCTATCCGCGGATCTATGAGCAGTTCTTC.